This T cell receptor (beta chain) stems from a study of cytomegalovirus exposure and HLA in healthy donors. The study ran its PCR with 60 Vbeta and 13 Jbeta primers. Sequencing was performed with immunoSEQ multiplex PCR; in TCRdb, only in-frame clones are kept and a portion is missing. The data contain roughly 150,000 clones, roughly 80% of them seen just once; the ten biggest clones take up over 2.5%. In the case of this clone: Its antigen is not identified.

With 7 bases removed from V and 0 bases from J, the gap between germline ends came to 15 bases. The CDR3 is 15 amino acids. Germline V lookup: CDR1 LNHDA, CDR2 SQIVND (reference sequence). Findings and limits, study-wide: Many donors carried some public TCRs, although rarity characterized most TCR sequences.

Specimen: PBMCs. The receptor was derived from a female donor in good health and CMV-seronegative. The gene calls are TRBV19 and TRBJ1-2; D unclear. The CDR3 region is CASTQMEGANYGYTF. CDR3 DNA sequence: TGTGCCAGTACCCAGATGGAGGGAGCTAACTATGGCTACACCTTC.